This section outlines one TCR beta chain sequence together with its context. The data derive from a study of blood T cell repertoires in COVID-19. Recruitment covered about two dozen US areas and drew participants whose ages spanned roughly 18 to 90 years. Cohorts were based on clinical histories the participants reported. In the original analysis: Scientists estimated how many nucleated cells there were by amplifying reference gene primers. The repertoire was sequenced with immunoSEQ multiplex PCR; TCRdb's copy has only in-frame clones and lacks some. That table furnishes V, J and clone size, whereas the DNA furnished D and trimming. The sample lists about 300,000 clones; 86% were seen once. The CDR3 is 14 amino acids. Germline values: CDR1 SGHNT, CDR2 YENEEA. Between the trimmed V and J ends, which lost 4 bases and 1 base, there was a span of 10 bases.

V is TRBV11-3 and J is TRBJ1-1; D unclear. Source material: PBMCs or T cells enriched from blood (not recorded which). This receptor was identified in a young woman who had recovered from COVID-19. CDR3 DNA sequence: TGTGCCAGCAGCTCCTCCCCAGGGAACACTGAAGCTTTCTTT. Encoded protein: CASSSSPGNTEAFF. Supplemented by reference TRBV11-3 and TRBJ1-1, the full variable domain reads EAGVVQSPRYKIIEKKQPVAFWCNPISGHNTLYWYLQNLGQGPELLIRYENEEAVDDSQLPKDRFSAERLKGVDSTLKIQPAELGDSAVYLCASSSSPGNTEAFFGQGTRLTVV.